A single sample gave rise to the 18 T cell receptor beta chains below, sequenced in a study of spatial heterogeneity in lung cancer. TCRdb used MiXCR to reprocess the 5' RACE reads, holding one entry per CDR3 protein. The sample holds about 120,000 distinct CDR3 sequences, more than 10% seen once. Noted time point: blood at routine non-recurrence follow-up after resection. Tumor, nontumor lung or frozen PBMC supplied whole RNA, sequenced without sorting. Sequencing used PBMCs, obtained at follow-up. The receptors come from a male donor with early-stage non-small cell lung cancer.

Written as DNA, the CDR3 is TGCAGTGCTAGAGACCCCACTGGGACAGGGATACAAGAGACCCAGTACTTC. Translated: CSARDPTGTGIQETQYF. This sequence joins TRBV20-1 and TRBJ2-5, with 9 bases that match TRBD1. This CDR3 is built from 17 residues. V shed 0 bases and J 2 bases; nucleotides not matched to a gene: 10. The germline V gene encodes CDR1 DFQATT and CDR2 SNEGSKA (reference sequence).

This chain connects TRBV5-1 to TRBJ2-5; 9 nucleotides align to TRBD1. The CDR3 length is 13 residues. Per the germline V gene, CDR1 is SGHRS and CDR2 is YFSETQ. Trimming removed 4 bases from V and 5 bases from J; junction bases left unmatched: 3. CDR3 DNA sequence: TGCGCCAGCAGCCGGACAGGGGTCGAGACCCAGTACTTC. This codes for CASSRTGVETQYF.

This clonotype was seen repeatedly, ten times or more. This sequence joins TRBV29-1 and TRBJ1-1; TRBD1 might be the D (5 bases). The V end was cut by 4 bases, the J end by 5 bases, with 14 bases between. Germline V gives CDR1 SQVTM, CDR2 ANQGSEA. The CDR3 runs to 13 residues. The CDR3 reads CSVAKQGGTEAFF. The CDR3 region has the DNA TGCAGCGTTGCGAAGCAGGGTGGAACTGAAGCTTTCTTT. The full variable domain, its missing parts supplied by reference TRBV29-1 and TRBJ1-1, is SAVISQKPSRDICQRGTSLTIQCQVDSQVTMMFWYRQQPGQSLTLIATANQGSEATYESGFVIDKFPISRPNLTFSTLTVSNMSPEDSSIYLCSVAKQGGTEAFFGQGTRLTVV.

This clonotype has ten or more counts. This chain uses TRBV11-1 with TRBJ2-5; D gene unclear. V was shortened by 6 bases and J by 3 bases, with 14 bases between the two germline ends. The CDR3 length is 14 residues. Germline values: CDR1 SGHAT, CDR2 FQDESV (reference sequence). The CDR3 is CASSRFDGKETQYF. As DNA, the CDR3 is TGTGCCAGCAGTCGTTTCGACGGCAAAGAGACCCAGTACTTC.

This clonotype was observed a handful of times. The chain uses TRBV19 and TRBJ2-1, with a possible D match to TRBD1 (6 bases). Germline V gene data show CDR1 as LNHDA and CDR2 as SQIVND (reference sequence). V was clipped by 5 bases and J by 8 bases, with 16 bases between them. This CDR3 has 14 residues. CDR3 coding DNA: TGTGCCAGTAGTTTATCTTATGGGGGCGATGAGCAGTTCTTC. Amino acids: CASSLSYGGDEQFF.

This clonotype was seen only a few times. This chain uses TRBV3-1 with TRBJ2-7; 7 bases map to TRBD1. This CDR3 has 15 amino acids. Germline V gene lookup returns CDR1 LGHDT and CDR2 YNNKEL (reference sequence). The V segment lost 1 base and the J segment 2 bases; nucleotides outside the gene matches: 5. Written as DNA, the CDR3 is TGTGCCAGCAGCCAAGGGGGCGACAGGGCCTACGAGCAGTACTTC. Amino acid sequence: CASSQGGDRAYEQYF.

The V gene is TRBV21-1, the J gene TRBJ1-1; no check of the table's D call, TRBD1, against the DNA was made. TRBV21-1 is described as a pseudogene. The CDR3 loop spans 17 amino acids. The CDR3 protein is CASSQRRTAPAPSEAFF. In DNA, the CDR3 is TGTGCCAGCAGCCAACGACGAACAGCTCCAGCCCCGTCGGAAGCTTTCTTT.

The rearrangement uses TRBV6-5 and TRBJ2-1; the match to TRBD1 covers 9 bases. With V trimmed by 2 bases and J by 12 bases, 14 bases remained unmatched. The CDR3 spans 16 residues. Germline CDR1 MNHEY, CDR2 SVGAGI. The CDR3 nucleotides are TGTGCCAGCAGTTACGGCGGGGACAGGGCACCGCGCGGGCAGTTCTTC. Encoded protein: CASSYGGDRAPRGQFF.

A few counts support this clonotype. The CDR3 here is CATSVLRGTGELFF. CDR3 nucleotides: TGTGCCACCAGCGTCCTACGGGGGACCGGGGAGCTGTTTTTT. This chain links TRBV15 with TRBJ2-2; tentative D call: TRBD2 (6 bases). Germline loops: CDR1 LNHNV, CDR2 YYDKDF (reference sequence). Trimming cost V 5 bases and J 5 bases, with 12 bases left between them. This CDR3 contains 14 residues.

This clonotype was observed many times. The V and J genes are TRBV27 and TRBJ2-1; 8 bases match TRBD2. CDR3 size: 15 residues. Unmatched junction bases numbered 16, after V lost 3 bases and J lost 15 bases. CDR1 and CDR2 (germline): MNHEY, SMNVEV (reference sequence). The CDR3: CASSFDPLPGTRRFF. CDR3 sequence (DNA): TGTGCCAGCAGTTTTGACCCCCTACCCGGGACTAGAAGGTTCTTC.

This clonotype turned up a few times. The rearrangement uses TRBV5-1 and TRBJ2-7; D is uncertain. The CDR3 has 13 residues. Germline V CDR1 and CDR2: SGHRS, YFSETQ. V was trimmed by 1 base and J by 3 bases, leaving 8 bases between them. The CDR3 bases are TGCGCCAGCAGCTTGCTAGTAGGCTACGAGCAGTACTTC. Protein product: CASSLLVGYEQYF.

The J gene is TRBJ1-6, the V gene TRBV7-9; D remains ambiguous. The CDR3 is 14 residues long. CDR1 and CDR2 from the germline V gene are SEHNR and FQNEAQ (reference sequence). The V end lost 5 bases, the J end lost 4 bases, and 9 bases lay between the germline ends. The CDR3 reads CASSQDGYNSPLHF. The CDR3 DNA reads TGTGCCAGCAGCCAAGACGGTTATAATTCACCCCTCCACTTT.

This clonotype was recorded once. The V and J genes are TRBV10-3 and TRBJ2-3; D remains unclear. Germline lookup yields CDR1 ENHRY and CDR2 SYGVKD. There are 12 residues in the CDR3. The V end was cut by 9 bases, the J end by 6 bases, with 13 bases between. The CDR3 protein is CAIDGDSDTQYF. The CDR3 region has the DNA TGTGCCATAGATGGGGATTCGGATACGCAGTATTTT.

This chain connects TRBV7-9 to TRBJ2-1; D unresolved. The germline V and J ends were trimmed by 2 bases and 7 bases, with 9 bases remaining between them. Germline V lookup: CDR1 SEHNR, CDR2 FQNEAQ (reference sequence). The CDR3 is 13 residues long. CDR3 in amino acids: CASSLSDWNEQFF. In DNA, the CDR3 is TGTGCCAGCAGCTTATCAGACTGGAATGAGCAGTTCTTC.

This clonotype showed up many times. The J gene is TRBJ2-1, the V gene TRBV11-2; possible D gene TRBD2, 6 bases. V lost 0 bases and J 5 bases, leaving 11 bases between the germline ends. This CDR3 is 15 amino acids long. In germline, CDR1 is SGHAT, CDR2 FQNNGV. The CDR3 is CASSLEKRVNNEQFF. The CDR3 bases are TGTGCCAGCAGCTTAGAAAAGCGGGTTAACAATGAGCAGTTCTTC.

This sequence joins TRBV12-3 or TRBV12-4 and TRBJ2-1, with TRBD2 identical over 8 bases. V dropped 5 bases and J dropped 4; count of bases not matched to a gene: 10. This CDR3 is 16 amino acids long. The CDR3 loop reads CASSPPRGGGYNEQFF. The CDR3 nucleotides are TGTGCCAGCAGTCCCCCCCGGGGGGGAGGTTACAATGAGCAGTTCTTC.

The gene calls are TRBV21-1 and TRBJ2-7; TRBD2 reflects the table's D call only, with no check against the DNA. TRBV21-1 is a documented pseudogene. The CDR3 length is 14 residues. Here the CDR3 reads CASTTWEGPYEQYF. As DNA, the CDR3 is TGTGCCAGCACTACGTGGGAGGGCCCCTACGAGCAGTACTTC.

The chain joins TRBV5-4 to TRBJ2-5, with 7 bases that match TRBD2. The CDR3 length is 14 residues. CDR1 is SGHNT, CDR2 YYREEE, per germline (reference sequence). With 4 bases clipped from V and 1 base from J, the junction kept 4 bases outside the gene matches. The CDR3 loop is CASSTGTTQETQYF. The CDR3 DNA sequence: TGTGCCAGCAGCACCGGGACTACCCAAGAGACCCAGTACTTC.